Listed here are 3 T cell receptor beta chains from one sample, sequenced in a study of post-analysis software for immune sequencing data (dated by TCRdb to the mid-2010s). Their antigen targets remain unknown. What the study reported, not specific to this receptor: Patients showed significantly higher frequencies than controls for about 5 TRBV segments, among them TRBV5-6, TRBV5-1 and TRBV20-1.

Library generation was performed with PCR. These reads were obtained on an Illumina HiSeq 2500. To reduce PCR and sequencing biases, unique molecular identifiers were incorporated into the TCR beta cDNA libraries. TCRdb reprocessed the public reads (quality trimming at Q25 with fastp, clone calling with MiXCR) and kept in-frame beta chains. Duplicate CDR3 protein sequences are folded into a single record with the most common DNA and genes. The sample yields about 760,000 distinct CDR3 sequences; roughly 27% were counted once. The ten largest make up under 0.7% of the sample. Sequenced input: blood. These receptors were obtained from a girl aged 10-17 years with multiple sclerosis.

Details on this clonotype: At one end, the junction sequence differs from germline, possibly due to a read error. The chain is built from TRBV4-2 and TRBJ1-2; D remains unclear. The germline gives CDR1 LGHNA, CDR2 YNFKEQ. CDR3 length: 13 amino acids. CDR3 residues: CAGSQDGFSGYTF. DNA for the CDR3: TGTGCCGGCAGCCAAGACGGCTTCAGTGGCTACACCTTC.

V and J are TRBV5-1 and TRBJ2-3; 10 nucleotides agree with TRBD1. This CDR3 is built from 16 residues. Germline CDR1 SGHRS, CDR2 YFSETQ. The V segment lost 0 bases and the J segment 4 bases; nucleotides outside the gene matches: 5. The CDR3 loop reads CASSLAGQGMPDTQYF. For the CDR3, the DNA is TGCGCCAGCAGCTTGGCGGGACAGGGGATGCCAGATACGCAGTATTTT.

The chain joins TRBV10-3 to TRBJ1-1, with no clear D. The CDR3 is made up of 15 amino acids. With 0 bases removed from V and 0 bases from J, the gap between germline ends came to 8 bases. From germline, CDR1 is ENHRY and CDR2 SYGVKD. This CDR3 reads CAISESHRLNTEAFF. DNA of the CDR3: TGTGCCATCAGTGAGTCGCACAGACTGAACACTGAAGCTTTCTTT.